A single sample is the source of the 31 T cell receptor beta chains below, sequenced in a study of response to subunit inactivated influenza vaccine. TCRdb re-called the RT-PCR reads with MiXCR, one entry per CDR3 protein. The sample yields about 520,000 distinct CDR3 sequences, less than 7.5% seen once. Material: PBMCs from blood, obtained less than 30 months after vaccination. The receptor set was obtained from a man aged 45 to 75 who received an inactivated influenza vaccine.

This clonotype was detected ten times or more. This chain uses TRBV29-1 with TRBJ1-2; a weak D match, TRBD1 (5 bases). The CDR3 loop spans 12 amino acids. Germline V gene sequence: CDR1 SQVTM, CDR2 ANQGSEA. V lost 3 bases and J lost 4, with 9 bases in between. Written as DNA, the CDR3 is TGCAGCGTTGACACAGGCTCCTATGGCTACACCTTC. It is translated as CSVDTGSYGYTF. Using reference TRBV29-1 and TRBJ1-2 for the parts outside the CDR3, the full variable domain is SAVISQKPSRDICQRGTSLTIQCQVDSQVTMMFWYRQQPGQSLTLIATANQGSEATYESGFVIDKFPISRPNLTFSTLTVSNMSPEDSSIYLCSVDTGSYGYTFGSGTRLTVV.

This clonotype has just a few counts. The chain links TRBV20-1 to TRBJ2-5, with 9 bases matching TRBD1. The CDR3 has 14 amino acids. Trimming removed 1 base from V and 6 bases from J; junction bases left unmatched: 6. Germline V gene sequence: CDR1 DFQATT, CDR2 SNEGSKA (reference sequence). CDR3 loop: CSARATGQGQTQYF. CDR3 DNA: TGCAGTGCTAGAGCTACGGGACAGGGCCAGACCCAGTACTTC.

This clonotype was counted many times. The CDR3 bases are TGTGCCAGCAGCTTGGGCAGTAGACTGACCACAGATACGCAGTATTTT. Its translation: CASSLGSRLTTDTQYF. The rearrangement links TRBV5-8 to TRBJ2-3; D gene unclear. V lost 0 bases to trimming and J lost 2 bases, with 13 bases between them. From germline, CDR1 is SGHTS and CDR2 YDEGEE. The CDR3 runs to 16 residues.

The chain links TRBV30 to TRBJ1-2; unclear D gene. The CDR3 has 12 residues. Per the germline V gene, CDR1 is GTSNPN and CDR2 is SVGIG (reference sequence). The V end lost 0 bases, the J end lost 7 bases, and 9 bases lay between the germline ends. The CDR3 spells CAWSVLEVGYTF. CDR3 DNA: TGTGCCTGGAGTGTACTTGAGGTTGGCTACACCTTC.

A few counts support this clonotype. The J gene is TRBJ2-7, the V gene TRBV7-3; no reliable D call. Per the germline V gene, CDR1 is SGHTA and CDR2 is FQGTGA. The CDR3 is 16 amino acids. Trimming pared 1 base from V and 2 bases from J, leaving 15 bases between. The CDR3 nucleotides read TGTGCCAGCAGCTTAATAGGGCTGCGCAGCCCCTACGAGCAGTACTTC. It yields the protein CASSLIGLRSPYEQYF.

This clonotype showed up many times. Here the CDR3 reads CASSRFRRTGELFF. In nucleotides, the CDR3 is TGTGCCAGCAGCCGTTTCCGAAGGACCGGGGAGCTGTTTTTT. This rearrangement joins TRBV13 to TRBJ2-2; no firm D call. The length of the CDR3 is 14 residues. The germline V and J ends were trimmed by 5 bases and 5 bases, with 12 bases remaining between them. CDR1 PRHDT and CDR2 FYEKMQ come from the germline V gene (reference sequence).

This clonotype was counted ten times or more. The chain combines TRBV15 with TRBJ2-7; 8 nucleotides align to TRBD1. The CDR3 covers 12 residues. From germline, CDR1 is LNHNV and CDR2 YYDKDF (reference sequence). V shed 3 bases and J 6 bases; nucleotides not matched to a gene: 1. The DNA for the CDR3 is TGTGCCACCAGCAGGGACAGGGTCGAGCAGTACTTC. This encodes CATSRDRVEQYF.

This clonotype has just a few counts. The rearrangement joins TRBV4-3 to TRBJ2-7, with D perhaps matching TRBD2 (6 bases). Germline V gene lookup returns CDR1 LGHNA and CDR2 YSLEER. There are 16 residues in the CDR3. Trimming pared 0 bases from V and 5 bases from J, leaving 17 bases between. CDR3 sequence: CASSQDFVGGVDEQYF. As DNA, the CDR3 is TGCGCCAGCAGCCAAGATTTTGTTGGAGGGGTAGACGAGCAGTACTTC.

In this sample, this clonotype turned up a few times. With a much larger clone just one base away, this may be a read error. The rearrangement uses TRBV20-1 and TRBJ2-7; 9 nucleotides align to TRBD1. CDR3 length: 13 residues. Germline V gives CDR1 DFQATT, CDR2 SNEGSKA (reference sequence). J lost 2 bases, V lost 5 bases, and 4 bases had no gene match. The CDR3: CSAYRDRAYEQYF. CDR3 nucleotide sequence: TGCAGTGCTTACCGGGACAGGGCCTACGAGCAGTACTTC.

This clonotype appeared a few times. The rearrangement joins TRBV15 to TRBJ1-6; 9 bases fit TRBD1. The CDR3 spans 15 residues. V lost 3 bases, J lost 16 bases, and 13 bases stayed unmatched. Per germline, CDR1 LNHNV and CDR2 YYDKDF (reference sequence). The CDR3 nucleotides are TGTGCCACCAGCAGGGGGGGACAGGGAGATCACCGACTCCACTTT. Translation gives CATSRGGQGDHRLHF.

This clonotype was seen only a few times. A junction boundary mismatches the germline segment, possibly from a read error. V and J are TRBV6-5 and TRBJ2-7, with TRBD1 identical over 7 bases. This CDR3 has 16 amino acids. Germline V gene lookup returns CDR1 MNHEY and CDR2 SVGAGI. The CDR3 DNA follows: TGTGCCAGCAGTTACAGTCCTCGACAGGGCTCCCACGAGCAGTACTTC. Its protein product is CASSYSPRQGSHEQYF.

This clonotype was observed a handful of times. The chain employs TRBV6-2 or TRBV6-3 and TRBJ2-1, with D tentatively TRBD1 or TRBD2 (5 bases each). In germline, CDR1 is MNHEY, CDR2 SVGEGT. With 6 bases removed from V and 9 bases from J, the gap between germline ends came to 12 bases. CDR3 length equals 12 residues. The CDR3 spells CASRPGDGEQFF. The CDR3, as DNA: TGTGCCAGCAGGCCCGGGGACGGTGAGCAGTTCTTC.

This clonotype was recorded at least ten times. In DNA, the CDR3 is TGCAGCTCCCGGACAGGGGAATCTAGTGGCTACACCTTC. Protein: CSSRTGESSGYTF. The chain has TRBV29-1 and TRBJ1-2; 9 bases match TRBD1. V lost 8 bases to trimming and J lost 7 bases; unmatched junction nucleotides: 11. Per the germline V gene, CDR1 is SQVTM and CDR2 is ANQGSEA. This CDR3 contains 13 residues.

CDR3 nucleotide sequence: TGCAGTGCTGCGCAGGGGAGGAACACTGAAGCTTTCTTT. This codes for CSAAQGRNTEAFF. The gene calls are TRBV20-1 and TRBJ1-1, with a tentative D call TRBD1 (6 bases). Per the germline V gene, CDR1 is DFQATT and CDR2 is SNEGSKA (reference sequence). This CDR3 is 13 amino acids long. The V end was cut by 5 bases, the J end by 1 base, with 11 bases between.

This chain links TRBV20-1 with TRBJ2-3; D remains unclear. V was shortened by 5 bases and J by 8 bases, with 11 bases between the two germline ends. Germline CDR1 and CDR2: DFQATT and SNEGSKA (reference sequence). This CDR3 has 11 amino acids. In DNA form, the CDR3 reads TGCAGTGCTTTGACGCGACGTACGCAGTATTTT. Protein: CSALTRRTQYF.

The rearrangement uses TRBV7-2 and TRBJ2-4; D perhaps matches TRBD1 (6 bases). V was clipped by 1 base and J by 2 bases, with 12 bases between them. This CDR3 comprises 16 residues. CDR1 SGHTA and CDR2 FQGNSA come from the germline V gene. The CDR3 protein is CASSLGAGVSKNIQYF. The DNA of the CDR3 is TGTGCCAGCAGCTTAGGCGCAGGGGTTTCCAAAAACATTCAGTACTTC.

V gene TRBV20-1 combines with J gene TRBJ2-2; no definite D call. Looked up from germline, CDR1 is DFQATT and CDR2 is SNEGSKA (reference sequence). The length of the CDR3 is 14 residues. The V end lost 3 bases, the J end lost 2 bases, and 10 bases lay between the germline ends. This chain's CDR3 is CSARVLKNTGELFF. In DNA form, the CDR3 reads TGCAGTGCTAGGGTGTTGAAAAACACCGGGGAGCTGTTTTTT.

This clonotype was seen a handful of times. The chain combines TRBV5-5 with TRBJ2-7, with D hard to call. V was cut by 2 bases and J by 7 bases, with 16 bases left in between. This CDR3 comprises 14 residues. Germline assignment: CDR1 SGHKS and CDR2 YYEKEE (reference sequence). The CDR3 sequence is CASSFSGPDVEQYF. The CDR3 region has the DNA TGTGCCAGCAGCTTTTCCGGACCGGACGTTGAGCAGTACTTC. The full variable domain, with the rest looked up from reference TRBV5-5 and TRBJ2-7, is DAGVTQSPTHLIKTRGQQVTLRCSPISGHKSVSWYQQVLGQGPQFIFQYYEKEERGRGNFPDRFSARQFPNYSSELNVNALLLGDSALYLCASSFSGPDVEQYFGPGTRLTVT.

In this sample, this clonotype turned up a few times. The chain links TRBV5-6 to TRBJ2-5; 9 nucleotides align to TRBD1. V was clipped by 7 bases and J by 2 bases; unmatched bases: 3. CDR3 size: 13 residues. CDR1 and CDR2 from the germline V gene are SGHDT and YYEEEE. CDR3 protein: CASHGTGQETQYF. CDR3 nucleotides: TGTGCCAGCCACGGGACAGGGCAAGAGACCCAGTACTTC.

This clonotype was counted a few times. CDR3 region: CASSEYTGGSQYEQYF. CDR3 nucleotide sequence: TGTGCCAGCAGTGAATATACGGGGGGGTCCCAGTACGAGCAGTACTTC. This sequence joins TRBV25-1 and TRBJ2-7; 8 nucleotides align to TRBD2. V gave up 0 bases and J gave up 4 bases; unmatched junction bases: 8. Germline values: CDR1 MGHDK, CDR2 SYGVNS. The CDR3 has 16 amino acids.

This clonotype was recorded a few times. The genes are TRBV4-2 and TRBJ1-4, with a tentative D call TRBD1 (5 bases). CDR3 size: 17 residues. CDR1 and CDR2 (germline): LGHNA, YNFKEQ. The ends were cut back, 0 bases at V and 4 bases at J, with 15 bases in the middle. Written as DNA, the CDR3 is TGTGCCAGCAGCCAAGATAGAGGACCAGGGCGTAATGAAAAACTGTTTTTT. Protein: CASSQDRGPGRNEKLFF.

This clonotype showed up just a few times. The CDR3 sequence: CASSPRGAGTDTQYF. DNA of the CDR3: TGTGCCAGCTCACCAAGGGGTGCTGGCACAGATACGCAGTATTTT. The J gene is TRBJ2-3, the V gene TRBV18, with D maybe TRBD1 (5 bases). This CDR3 spans 15 amino acids. CDR1 and CDR2 from the germline V gene are KGHSH and LQKENI. V shed 2 bases and J shed 1 base, with 10 bases lying between them.

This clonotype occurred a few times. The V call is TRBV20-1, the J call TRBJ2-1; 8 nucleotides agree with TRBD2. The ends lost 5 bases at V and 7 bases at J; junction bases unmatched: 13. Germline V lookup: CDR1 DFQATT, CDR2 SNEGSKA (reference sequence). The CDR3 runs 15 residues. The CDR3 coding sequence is TGCAGTGCTTGGGGGCCTAGACTAGCGACGAATGAGCAGTTCTTC. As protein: CSAWGPRLATNEQFF.

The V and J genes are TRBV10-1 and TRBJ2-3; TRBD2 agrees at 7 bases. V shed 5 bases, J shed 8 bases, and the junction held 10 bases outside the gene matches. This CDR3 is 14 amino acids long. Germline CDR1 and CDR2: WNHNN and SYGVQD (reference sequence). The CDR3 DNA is TGCGCCAGCAGTTCTACGGGGGGTACCCCTACGCAGTATTTT. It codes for CASSSTGGTPTQYF.

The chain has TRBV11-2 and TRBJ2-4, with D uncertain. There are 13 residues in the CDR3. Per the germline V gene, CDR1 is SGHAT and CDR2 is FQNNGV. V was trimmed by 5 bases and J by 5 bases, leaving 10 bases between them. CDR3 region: CASSQRIENIQYF. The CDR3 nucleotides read TGTGCCAGCAGCCAGAGGATAGAAAACATTCAGTACTTC.

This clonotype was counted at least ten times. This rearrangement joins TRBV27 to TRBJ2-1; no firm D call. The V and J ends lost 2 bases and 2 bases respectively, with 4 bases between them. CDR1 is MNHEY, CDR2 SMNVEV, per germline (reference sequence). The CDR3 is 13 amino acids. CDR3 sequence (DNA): TGTGCCAGCAGTTTACGCCCCTACAATGAGCAGTTCTTC. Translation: CASSLRPYNEQFF.

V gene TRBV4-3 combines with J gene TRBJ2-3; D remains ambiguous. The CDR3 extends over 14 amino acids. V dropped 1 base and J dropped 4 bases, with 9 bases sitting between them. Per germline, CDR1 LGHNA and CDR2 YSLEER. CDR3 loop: CASSQGGYPDTQYF. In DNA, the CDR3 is TGCGCCAGCAGCCAAGGTGGCTACCCAGATACGCAGTATTTT.

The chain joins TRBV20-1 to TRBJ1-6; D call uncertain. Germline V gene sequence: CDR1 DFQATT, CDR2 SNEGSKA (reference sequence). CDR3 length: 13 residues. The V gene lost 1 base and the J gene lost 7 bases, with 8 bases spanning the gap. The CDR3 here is CSARGQKNSPLHF. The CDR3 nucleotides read TGCAGTGCTAGAGGCCAGAAAAATTCACCCCTCCACTTT.

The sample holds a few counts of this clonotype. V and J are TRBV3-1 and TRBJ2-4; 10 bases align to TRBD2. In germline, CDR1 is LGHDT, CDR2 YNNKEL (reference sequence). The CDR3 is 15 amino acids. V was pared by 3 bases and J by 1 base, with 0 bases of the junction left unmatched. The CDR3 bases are TGTGCCAGCAGCCATAGCGGGGGGGCCAAAAACATTCAGTACTTC. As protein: CASSHSGGAKNIQYF.

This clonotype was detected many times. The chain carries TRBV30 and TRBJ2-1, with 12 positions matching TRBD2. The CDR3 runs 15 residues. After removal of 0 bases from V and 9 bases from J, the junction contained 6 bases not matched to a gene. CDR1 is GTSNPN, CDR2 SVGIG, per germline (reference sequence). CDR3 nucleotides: TGTGCCTGGAGTGTACTTCTAGCGGGAGGGAGTGAGCAGTTCTTC. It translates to CAWSVLLAGGSEQFF.

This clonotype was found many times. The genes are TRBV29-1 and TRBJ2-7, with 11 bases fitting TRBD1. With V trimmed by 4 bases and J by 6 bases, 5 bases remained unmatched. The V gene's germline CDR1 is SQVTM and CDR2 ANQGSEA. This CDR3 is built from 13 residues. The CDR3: CSVVRTGGREQYF. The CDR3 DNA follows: TGCAGCGTTGTACGGACAGGGGGCCGCGAGCAGTACTTC.